The clone carrying this TCR beta chain was observed a few times. The entry originates in a study of blood T cells in healthy people across ages. Next came a second PCR, run for about 7 to 12 cycles, which used a sample-barcoded 5' primer along with a J-beta primer mix. One entry per CDR3 protein, called by TCRdb with MiXCR from the 5' RACE reads. The sample lists about 760,000 distinct CDR3 sequences, around 25% occurring once. The same specimen was also included in a second study, on T cells of mothers and their children. That work contributes: The study found slightly higher but non-significant overlap in related versus unrelated mother-child pairs.

The TCR comes from a boy between 10 and 17 years old in good health. Input material: blood.

CDR3 region: CASSLGTVEAFF. Written as DNA, the CDR3 is TGTGCCAGCAGCCTCGGGACAGTTGAAGCTTTCTTT. The chain couples TRBV5-5 to TRBJ1-1, with TRBD1 matching over 7 bases. The CDR3 contains 12 residues. V was clipped by 4 bases and J by 7 bases; unmatched bases: 4. Germline CDR1 is SGHKS and CDR2 is YYEKEE (reference sequence).